A single sample gave rise to the 9 T cell receptor beta chains below, sequenced in a study of blood T cells in healthy people across ages. Primers used in a second PCR of about 6 to 11 cycles were a sample-barcoded 5' primer and a J-beta primer mix. TCRdb used MiXCR to reprocess the 5' RACE reads, holding one entry per CDR3 protein. The sample shows a few hundred thousand distinct CDR3 sequences, 27% of them seen only once. Sequenced input: blood. These receptors originate from a woman in her 70s in good health.

The CDR3 nucleotides are TGTGCCATCAGTCCTAGCTCAGATCACAATGAGCAGTTCTTC. Translation gives CAISPSSDHNEQFF. The chain is built from TRBV10-3 and TRBJ2-5; TRBD2 might be the D (5 bases). The assigned J gene may be wrong: the sequence end matches TRBJ2-1 better. This CDR3 region has 14 residues. Germline CDR1 and CDR2: ENHRY and SYGVKD.

The J gene is TRBJ2-7, the V gene TRBV3-1; 10 positions agree with TRBD2. The trim removed 4 bases at V and 2 bases at J, leaving 8 bases unmatched. CDR1 LGHDT and CDR2 YNNKEL come from the germline V gene (reference sequence). The CDR3 consists of 16 residues. CDR3 region: CASSRHTSGAAYEQYF. The DNA of the CDR3 is TGTGCCAGCAGCCGACATACTAGCGGGGCCGCCTACGAGCAGTACTTC.

V is TRBV20-1 and J is TRBJ2-7; no firm D call. The CDR3 is made up of 13 amino acids. With 1 base removed from V and 3 bases from J, the gap between germline ends came to 10 bases. Looked up from germline, CDR1 is DFQATT and CDR2 is SNEGSKA (reference sequence). The CDR3 here is CSARGQSGYEQYF. CDR3 coding DNA: TGCAGTGCTAGAGGGCAATCCGGCTACGAGCAGTACTTC.

This chain uses TRBV6-1 with TRBJ2-5; D tentatively fits TRBD1 or TRBD2 (5 bases each). V lost 7 bases, J lost 7 bases, and 19 bases lay in between. The CDR3 runs to 14 residues. CDR1 and CDR2 from the germline V gene are MNHNS and SASEGT. The CDR3 nucleotides are TGTGCCAGCAAACAGGACTCCCCCCTGAGGACCCAGTACTTC. Its protein is CASKQDSPLRTQYF.

CDR3 coding DNA: TGTGCCAGCAGAGTAGGGGGTTCATCCTACGAGCAGTACTTC. Translating it yields CASRVGGSSYEQYF. The chain joins TRBV6-2 or TRBV6-3 to TRBJ2-7; D is perhaps TRBD1 (6 bases). The CDR3 spans 14 residues. Trimming pared 6 bases from V and 1 base from J, leaving 13 bases between. CDR1 is MNHEY, CDR2 SVGEGT, per germline.

The chain combines TRBV2 with TRBJ2-1, with D uncertain. The germline V gene encodes CDR1 SNHLY and CDR2 FYNNEI. The V and J ends lost 1 base and 7 bases respectively, with 8 bases between them. The CDR3 length is 13 residues. This chain's CDR3 is CASSEGWENEQFF. CDR3 coding DNA: TGTGCCAGCAGTGAAGGCTGGGAAAATGAGCAGTTCTTC.

The chain has TRBV6-2 or TRBV6-3 and TRBJ1-5; no clear D gene. Trimming left V 2 bases short and J 6 bases short, with 8 bases between. The CDR3 spans 13 residues. Germline V gene sequence: CDR1 MNHEY, CDR2 SVGEGT. CDR3 protein: CASSYRNGQPQHF. Here the CDR3 DNA reads TGTGCCAGCAGTTACCGGAACGGTCAGCCCCAGCATTTT.

In this sample, this clonotype turned up a few times. J is TRBJ2-5 and V is TRBV7-9, with 9 nucleotides matching TRBD1. Near its end, the DNA agrees better with TRBJ2-1, so the J call may be wrong. The CDR3 runs to 16 residues. The germline CDR1 and CDR2 sequences are SEHNR and FQNEAQ (reference sequence). CDR3 bases: TGTGCCAGCAGCGGTCTGATGGGACAGGGTATCGATGAGCAGTTCTTC. Amino acid sequence: CASSGLMGQGIDEQFF.

This clonotype showed up just a few times. V usage is TRBV29-1 and J usage is TRBJ1-2; D perhaps matches TRBD1 (5 bases). The CDR3 loop spans 14 amino acids. V was cut by 4 bases and J by 8 bases, with 20 bases left in between. CDR1 and CDR2 from the germline V gene are SQVTM and ANQGSEA. The DNA of the CDR3 is TGCAGCGTTGGTTTGGGGCATATAGCAGGAGGCTACACCTTC. Translation: CSVGLGHIAGGYTF.